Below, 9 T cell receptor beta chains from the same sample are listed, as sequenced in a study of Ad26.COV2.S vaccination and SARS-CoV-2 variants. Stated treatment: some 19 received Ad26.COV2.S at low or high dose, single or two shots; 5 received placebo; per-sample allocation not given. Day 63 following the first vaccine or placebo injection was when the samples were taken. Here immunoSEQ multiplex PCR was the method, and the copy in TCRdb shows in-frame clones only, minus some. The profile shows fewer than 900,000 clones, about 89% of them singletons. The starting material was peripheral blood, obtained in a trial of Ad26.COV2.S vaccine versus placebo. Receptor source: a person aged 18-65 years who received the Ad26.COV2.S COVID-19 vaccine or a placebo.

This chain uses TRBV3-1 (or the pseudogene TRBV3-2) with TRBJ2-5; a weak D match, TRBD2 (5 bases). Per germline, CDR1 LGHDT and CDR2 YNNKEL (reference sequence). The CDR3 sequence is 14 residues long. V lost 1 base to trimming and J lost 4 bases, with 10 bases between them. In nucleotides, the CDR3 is TGTGCCAGCAGCCAAGTGGCGGGCCCAGAGACCCAGTACTTC. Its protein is CASSQVAGPETQYF.

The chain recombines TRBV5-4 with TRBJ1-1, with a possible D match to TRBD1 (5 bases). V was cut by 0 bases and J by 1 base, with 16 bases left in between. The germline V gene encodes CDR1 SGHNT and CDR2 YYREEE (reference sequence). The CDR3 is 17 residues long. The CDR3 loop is CASSLGGARGGNTEAFF. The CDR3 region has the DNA TGTGCCAGCAGCTTGGGAGGGGCCCGAGGTGGGAACACTGAAGCTTTCTTT.

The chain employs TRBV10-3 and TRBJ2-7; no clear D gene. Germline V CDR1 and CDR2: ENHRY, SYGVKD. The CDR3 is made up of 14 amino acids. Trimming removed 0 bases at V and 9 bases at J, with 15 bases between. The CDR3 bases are TGTGCCATCAGTGAGTCGTTTGATCCATGGGGGCAGTACTTC. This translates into CAISESFDPWGQYF.

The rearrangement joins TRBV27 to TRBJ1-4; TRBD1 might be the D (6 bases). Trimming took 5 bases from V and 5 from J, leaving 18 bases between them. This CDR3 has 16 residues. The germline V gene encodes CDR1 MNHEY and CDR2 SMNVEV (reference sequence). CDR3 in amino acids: CASSPRWGLGNEKLFF. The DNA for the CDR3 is TGTGCCAGCAGTCCGCGGTGGGGGCTGGGCAATGAAAAACTGTTTTTT. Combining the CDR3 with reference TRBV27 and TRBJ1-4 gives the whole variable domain EAQVTQNPRYLITVTGKKLTVTCSQNMNHEYMSWYRQDPGLGLRQIYYSMNVEVTDKGDVPEGYKVSRKEKRNFPLILESPSPNQTSLYFCASSPRWGLGNEKLFFGSGTQLSVL.

The CDR3 spells CASSWAYGYTF. The DNA of the CDR3 is TGTGCCAGCAGTTGGGCCTATGGCTACACCTTC. The V and J genes are TRBV12-3 or TRBV12-4 and TRBJ1-2; D uncertain. The V gene lost 4 bases and the J gene lost 4 bases, with 4 bases spanning the gap. This CDR3 region has 11 residues.

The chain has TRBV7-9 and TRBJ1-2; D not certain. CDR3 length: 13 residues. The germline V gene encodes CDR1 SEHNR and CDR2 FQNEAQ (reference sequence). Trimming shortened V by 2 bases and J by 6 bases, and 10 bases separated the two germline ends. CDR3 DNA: TGTGCCAGCAGCTTACTTGAGGCGGATGGCTACACCTTC. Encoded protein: CASSLLEADGYTF.

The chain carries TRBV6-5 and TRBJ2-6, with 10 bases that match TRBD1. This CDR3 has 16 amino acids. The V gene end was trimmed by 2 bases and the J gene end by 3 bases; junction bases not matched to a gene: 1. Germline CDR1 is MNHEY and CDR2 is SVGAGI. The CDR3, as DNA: TGTGCCAGCAGTTACGGGACAGGGGATGGGGCCAACGTCCTGACTTTC. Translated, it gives CASSYGTGDGANVLTF.

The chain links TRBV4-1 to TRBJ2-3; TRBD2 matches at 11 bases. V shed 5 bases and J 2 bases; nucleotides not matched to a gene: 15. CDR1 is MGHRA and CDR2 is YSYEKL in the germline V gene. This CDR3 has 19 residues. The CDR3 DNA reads TGCGCCAGCAGCTCTACTAGCGGGGGCACCGGAGGGTTCACAGATACGCAGTATTTT. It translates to CASSSTSGGTGGFTDTQYF.

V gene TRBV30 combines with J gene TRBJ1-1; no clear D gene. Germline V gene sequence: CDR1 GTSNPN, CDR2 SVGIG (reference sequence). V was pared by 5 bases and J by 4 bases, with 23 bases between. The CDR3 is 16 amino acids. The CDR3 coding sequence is TGTGCCTGGGGAAATCCCGGAGCGGGTTGGCGCACTGAAGCTTTCTTT. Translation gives CAWGNPGAGWRTEAFF.